A selection of T cell receptor beta chains follows, all from one sample in a study of blood T cell repertoires in COVID-19. Some clones are missing from TCRdb's copy, which holds only in-frame ones; the method was immunoSEQ multiplex PCR. Of approximately 140,000 clones listed, 87% were seen once; the top ten hold roughly 4%. Source material: PBMCs or T cells enriched from blood (not recorded which). These TCRs come from a woman in her forties who had been exposed to COVID-19. Each CDR3 is given with its conserved first and last residue. A D gene is named only where the DNA matches it firmly. Rows give clone size only sometimes, using once, few, many, or a class for an expanded clone.

TRBJ2-1 TRBV28 TRBD2 once TGTGCCAGCAGTTCAACTAGCGGGAGAACCTACAATGAGCAGTTCTTC CASSSTSGRTYNEQFF
TRBJ1-6 TRBV4-1 NA few TGCGCCAGCAGCCAAGAACGAGACTTTAATTCACCCCTCCACTTT CASSQERDFNSPLHF
TRBJ2-5 TRBV5-1 TRBD1 NA TGCGCCAGCAGCTCTGGACAGGGGGTGAGAGAGACCCAGTACTTC CASSSGQGVRETQYF
TRBJ2-7 TRBV7-8 NA NA TGTGCCAGCAGCTCACCGGGACATCCTTTTATGCAGTACTTC CASSSPGHPFMQYF
TRBJ2-3 TRBV29-1 TRBD2 NA TGCAGCGTTGATCCCGGGGCCAGGGGGGGACTAGCTGGAGATACGCAGTATTTT CSVDPGARGGLAGDTQYF
TRBJ2-7 TRBV20-1 NA NA TGCAGTGCTAGTGGGGGGCTAGGGGGACGGTACGAGCAGTACTTC CSASGGLGGRYEQYF
TRBJ2-3 TRBV9 NA NA TGTGCCAGCAGCGTAGGGACTCCCGAGTCCATGGGTACGCAGTATTTT CASSVGTPESMGTQYF
TRBJ2-6 TRBV5-5 NA NA TGTGCCAGCAGCTTAAGTACGGGTGGGGCCAACGTCCTGACTTTC CASSLSTGGANVLTF
TRBJ1-1 TRBV19 NA NA TGTGCCAGTACCAAGGTCGGAGCGAACACTGAAGCTTTCTTT CASTKVGANTEAFF
TRBJ2-7 TRBV5-1 TRBD1 NA TGCGCCAGCAGCCGACAGGGGCGGGACGAGCAGTACTTC CASSRQGRDEQYF
TRBJ2-5 TRBV9 TRBD2 few TGTGCCAGCACCGGGACTAGCGGGGGGGCCGCGGAGACCCAGTACTTC CASTGTSGGAAETQYF
TRBJ2-7 TRBV20-1 NA NA TGCAGTGCTAGTTCTCAGGCGGGCGAGCAGTACTTC CSASSQAGEQYF
TRBJ2-7 TRBV7-9 NA once TGTGCCAGCAGCTTAGATCGGGGAGGGGGCTCCTACGAGCAGTACTTC CASSLDRGGGSYEQYF
TRBJ2-3 TRBV4-1 TRBD2 NA TGCGCCAGCAGCCAAGCGCCTAGCGGGAGTGGCACAGATACGCAGTATTTT CASSQAPSGSGTDTQYF
TRBJ2-2 TRBV7-8 NA NA TGTGCCAGCAGCTCCGGGACACCGAACACCGGGGAGCTGTTTTTT CASSSGTPNTGELFF
TRBJ2-7 TRBV19 TRBD2 NA TGTGCCACCGCGACTAGCGGATACGAGCAGTACTTC CATATSGYEQYF
TRBJ1-1 TRBV3-1/TRBV3-2 NA NA TGTGCCAGCAGCCAGGGAGAAAGGGAAGCTTTCTTT CASSQGEREAFF
TRBJ1-5 TRBV9 TRBD1 NA TGTGCCAGCAGCGCAGGACAGGGGGGTCAGCCCCAGCATTTT CASSAGQGGQPQHF
TRBJ2-1 TRBV5-1 NA NA TGCGCCAGCAGCTCTACGGGACATTGGTGGACGTTCTTC CASSSTGHWWTFF
TRBJ2-7 TRBV4-2 TRBD1 NA TGTGCCAGCAGCCAAGATGGGACAGGGGGCGTGCGCAACGAGCAGTACTTC CASSQDGTGGVRNEQYF
TRBJ2-7 TRBV6-1 TRBD1 NA TGTGCCATCGGACAGGGTCGCTCCTACGAGCAGTACTTC CAIGQGRSYEQYF
TRBJ2-1 TRBV10-3 TRBD2 NA TGTGCCATCAGTGAGCCCCCCGTCCGGGGGGGGAATGAGCAGTTCTTC CAISEPPVRGGNEQFF
TRBJ2-1 TRBV28 TRBD2 NA TGTGCCAGCAGTATGATAGCGGGAGGCTCTATGAATGAGCAGTTCTTC CASSMIAGGSMNEQFF
TRBJ1-2 TRBV5-1 NA NA TGCGCCAGCAGCTTGGTTCAGGGGCTACTGGATGGCTACACCTTC CASSLVQGLLDGYTF
TRBJ1-3 TRBV12-5 NA NA TGTGCTAGTGGTTTTACAGGGCAAGGAGTTAAGTCTGGAAACACCATATATTTT CASGFTGQGVKSGNTIYF
TRBJ2-1 TRBV28 NA NA TGTGCCAGCAGTATCCAGAAATACAATGAGCAGTTCTTC CASSIQKYNEQFF
TRBJ1-2 TRBV6-6 NA NA TGTGCCAGCAGTACTGGGCAGGGTAAAAACTATGGCTACACCTTC CASSTGQGKNYGYTF
TRBJ1-1 TRBV2 TRBD1 once TGTGCCAGCAAAGTTCAGGGGGCCTTTGGGGCTTTCTTT CASKVQGAFGAFF
TRBJ2-7 TRBV19 NA NA TGTGCCAGTAGTATAGCGGCGGGACAGACCTACGAGCAGTACTTC CASSIAAGQTYEQYF
TRBJ2-1 TRBV21-1 NA NA TGTGCCAGCGGGGAACAGGGGGCGATTAATGAGCAGTTCTTC CASGEQGAINEQFF
TRBJ2-1 TRBV6-2/TRBV6-3 TRBD2 few TGTGCCAGCAGTTATACTACTAGCGGGAGCATTGAGCAGTTCTTC CASSYTTSGSIEQFF
TRBJ1-2 TRBV5-1 NA NA TGCGCCAGCAGCTTGGTCCAGGGAGGCGGCTACACCTTC CASSLVQGGGYTF
TRBJ1-5 TRBV27 NA NA TGTGCCAGCAGAAGGGACGGGGGGCTGAGGCAGCCCCAGCATTTT CASRRDGGLRQPQHF
TRBJ2-7 TRBV5-1 NA NA TGCGCCAGCAGCTTGGAGCTTACTAGGTGGTACTTC CASSLELTRWYF
TRBJ2-7 TRBV15 TRBD1 NA TGTGCCACCAGCAGAGAAGGGACAGGGAGCGGGTCGAACGAGCAGTACTTC CATSREGTGSGSNEQYF
TRBJ1-2 TRBV10-3 NA NA TGTGCCATCGAGGCGGGGGGTCCGGATGGCTACACCTTC CAIEAGGPDGYTF
TRBJ2-4 TRBV12-5 TRBD1 NA TGTGCTAGTGGTTTGTATTGGGGACAGGGGGGAAACATTCAGTACTTC CASGLYWGQGGNIQYF
TRBJ1-1 TRBV5-1 NA NA TGCGCCAGCAGCTTTGCGGACAAGGGGATGAATTATGTGAACACTGAAGCTTTCTTT CASSFADKGMNYVNTEAFF
TRBJ1-1 TRBV29-1 NA NA TGCAGCGTAGAACCCGACAGGAACACTGAAGCTTTCTTT CSVEPDRNTEAFF
TRBJ2-2 TRBV6-6 TRBD2 few TGTGCCAGCAGTCCGCGGGGGGACGTCTGGGGCACCGGGGAGCTGTTTTTT CASSPRGDVWGTGELFF
TRBJ2-7 TRBV13 TRBD2 NA TGTGCCAGCAGCTTCGGGACTAACTACGAGCAGTACTTC CASSFGTNYEQYF
TRBJ2-7 TRBV28 TRBD1 NA TGTGCCAGCAGCTCACCGGGACAGGGATCCAACGAGCAGTACTTC CASSSPGQGSNEQYF
TRBJ1-5 TRBV5-1 NA once TGCGCCAGCAGCTATACAGGGAGGGACAATCAGCCCCAGCATTTT CASSYTGRDNQPQHF
TRBJ2-3 TRBV19 NA NA TGTGCCAGTAGTGTCGGAGGGGGCACAGATACGCAGTATTTT CASSVGGGTDTQYF
TRBJ1-5 TRBV5-1 TRBD1 once TGCGCCAGCAGCTTGGACGGACAGGGGGGCAATCAGCCCCAGCATTTT CASSLDGQGGNQPQHF
TRBJ2-7 TRBV5-6 TRBD1 NA TGTGCCAGCAGCTTTACAGGGGGCCTCGAGCAGTACTTC CASSFTGGLEQYF
TRBJ1-1 TRBV4-1 TRBD1 NA TGCGCCAGCAACTATTTTAGTCAGGGGGTGAACACTGAAGCTTTCTTT CASNYFSQGVNTEAFF
TRBJ1-2 TRBV4-1 TRBD1 NA TGCGCCAGCAGCCAGGGACGGGACAGGGTGGACGGCTACACCTTC CASSQGRDRVDGYTF
TRBJ2-7 TRBV18 TRBD1 NA TGTGCCAGCTCACCCGGGACAGGAACCTACGAGCAGTACTTC CASSPGTGTYEQYF
TRBJ1-5 TRBV6-2/TRBV6-3 TRBD1 NA TGTGCCAGCAGTTGGACCAGGGGGCGGGGACAGCCCCAGCATTTT CASSWTRGRGQPQHF
TRBJ1-2 TRBV2 NA once TGTGCCAGTGATTTAGGGGATTCGGGCTACACCTTC CASDLGDSGYTF
TRBJ1-2 TRBV7-2 TRBD1 NA TGTGCCAGCAGCACAGGGGGGGGAAACTATGGCTACACCTTC CASSTGGGNYGYTF
TRBJ1-5 TRBV27 NA NA TGTGCCAGCTCCGGGACACTCAATCAGCCCCAGCATTTT CASSGTLNQPQHF
TRBJ1-6 TRBV5-6 TRBD1 NA TGTGCCAGCAGCGACAGGGGTTTCTCTTCACCCCTCCACTTT CASSDRGFSSPLHF
TRBJ2-5 TRBV9 TRBD1 NA TGTGCCAGCAGCGCAATACAGGGGGGAGCCGAGACCCAGTACTTC CASSAIQGGAETQYF
TRBJ2-4 TRBV7-9 NA NA TGTGCCAGCAGCTTACCCGACAGGGAGGACATTCAGTACTTC CASSLPDREDIQYF
TRBJ1-4 TRBV5-1 NA NA TGCGCCAGCAGCGTGGTGTCAGGGAACAATGAAAAACTGTTTTTT CASSVVSGNNEKLFF
TRBJ2-7 TRBV6-6 TRBD2 few TGTGCCAGCTCGCCCAGCGGGGGTGTTTACGAGCAGTACTTC CASSPSGGVYEQYF
TRBJ1-2 TRBV5-1 NA NA TGCGCCAGCAGCTTGGATATCGCTATCTATGGCTACACCTTC CASSLDIAIYGYTF